This TCR beta chain was documented in a study of T cells in tuberculosis. The data were produced by immunoSEQ multiplex PCR, yet TCRdb's version contains in-frame clones alone and is incomplete. There are tens of thousands of clones in the sample; 92% occur only once, and about 7.7% lies in the top ten. Time point in this sample: new active TB diagnosis, blood taken before or within 7 days of starting treatment. Active tuberculosis patients were new diagnoses, HIV-seronegative, South African, and aged 18 years or older. The input for sequencing was PBMCs, taken at tuberculosis diagnosis. This TCR was sampled from an adult with tuberculosis. Some clones in this sample may be carry-over from other donors' samples.

The CDR3 coding sequence is TGTGCCAGTAGTATAACCCACCAGTCTCATGAAAAACTGTTTTTT. Translating gives CASSITHQSHEKLFF. This chain connects TRBV19 to TRBJ1-4; D remains ambiguous. With 2 bases removed from V and 6 bases from J, the gap between germline ends came to 13 bases. The CDR3 extends over 15 amino acids. Germline CDR1 and CDR2: LNHDA and SQIVND (reference sequence). The full variable domain, rest sourced from reference TRBV19 and TRBJ1-4, is DGGITQSPKYLFRKEGQNVTLSCEQNLNHDAMYWYRQDPGQGLRLIYYSQIVNDFQKGDIAEGYSVSREKKESFPLTVTSAQKNPTAFYLCASSITHQSHEKLFFGSGTQLSVL.